This TCR beta chain was captured in a study of T cells in Graves' hyperthyroidism and ophthalmopathy. The overall study: Staff took peripheral blood when the initial diagnosis was made, before any treatment began. Notes on the study in general: Through a model of 13 V-J features, ophthalmopathy was separated from stable hyperthyroidism.

Individuals with ophthalmopathy presented a Clinical Activity Score of at least 3, a NOSPECS grade of at least 4 and a duration under 3 months. Trimming removed 3 bases from V and 5 bases from J; junction bases left unmatched: 9. Germline V lookup: CDR1 MNHGY, CDR2 SVAAGI. The CDR3 has 16 residues. To note about this clonotype: Its antigen is currently unknown. A much larger clone differs from this one at a single base, so this may be a read error.

Amplification targeted TCR beta CDR3 regions from RNA transcripts. An initial round of RT-PCR targeting the TCR CDR3 relied on the HTBI primer set. MiXCR, run by TCRdb on the multiplex PCR reads, gives a single entry per CDR3 protein. The table includes approximately 600,000 distinct CDR3 sequences, 12% to 15% detected once. This receptor was identified in a woman younger than 35 with Graves' ophthalmopathy. Specimen: blood. This chain uses TRBV6-9 with TRBJ2-7; 11 positions agree with TRBD1. As DNA, the CDR3 is TGTGCCAGCAGTTACCCACCTAGGGACAGGGGGAACGAGCAGTACTTC. The encoded protein is CASSYPPRDRGNEQYF.